These T cell receptor beta chains were read from a single sample in a study of tumor-infiltrating lymphocytes in localized non-small cell lung cancer. Here immunoSEQ multiplex PCR was the method, and the copy in TCRdb shows in-frame clones only, minus some. Here the sample spans around 17,000 clones, 80% being singletons. Input material: uninvolved lung tissue not adjacent to the tumor. These receptors were collected from a human donor with non-small cell lung cancer. Each CDR3 is given with its conserved first and last residue. A D gene is named only where the DNA matches it firmly.

d_gene	j_gene	v_gene	CDR3aa
-	TRBJ2-1	TRBV5-1	CASSLDARRRELNEQFF
TRBD1	TRBJ2-5	TRBV5-5	CASNNEGAETQYF
-	TRBJ2-7	TRBV5-1	CASSLLSLEDEQYF
-	TRBJ1-1	TRBV5-1	CASSLGPDILNTEAFF
-	TRBJ2-7	TRBV10-2	CASRTGLSTYEQYF
-	TRBJ1-1	TRBV5-4	CASSFDRKRYTEAFF
-	TRBJ2-7	TRBV19	CASSISGARNEQYF
-	TRBJ1-4	TRBV15	CATSRDIREEKLFF
-	TRBJ2-3	TRBV5-4	CASSLQASRDTQYF
TRBD1	TRBJ2-5	TRBV7-7	CASSSTGVPETQYF
TRBD2	TRBJ2-1	TRBV2	CASSLGLAGLGPYNEQFF
TRBD1	TRBJ2-3	TRBV5-1	CASSLGQGKDTQYF
-	TRBJ2-3	TRBV9	CASSVGVGSTDTQYF
-	TRBJ2-3	TRBV5-1	CASSLGWLDTQYF
TRBD1	TRBJ2-3	TRBV7-2	CASSITGGSTDTQYF
-	TRBJ1-5	TRBV6-1	CASSELGDTPQAQHF
TRBD2	TRBJ2-3	TRBV27	CASSSHTSGSTDTQYF
-	TRBJ1-1	TRBV19	CASSHRGRSSTEAFF
-	TRBJ1-1	TRBV5-1	CASKTGTTNTEAFF
-	TRBJ1-2	TRBV6-1	CASSLGNYGYTF
-	TRBJ2-5	TRBV5-5	CASSLAMREQETQYF
-	TRBJ2-3	TRBV30	CAWNGFGTDTQYF
-	TRBJ2-1	TRBV14	CASSQGTASYNEQFF
TRBD1	TRBJ2-2	TRBV30	CAWSGQGAGELFF
-	TRBJ1-3	TRBV15	CATSPGGDTIYF
-	TRBJ2-7	TRBV28	CASSDLPARGPYEQYF